The 3 T cell receptor beta chains below were found in one sample sequenced in a study of cytomegalovirus exposure and HLA in healthy donors. The PCR had 60 Vbeta and 13 Jbeta primers. Produced via immunoSEQ multiplex PCR; TCRdb's table is partial and in-frame only. The sample yields a few hundred thousand clones, about 75% seen once. Sequenced input: PBMCs. All receptors come from a woman under 40 in good health and CMV-seronegative.

The DNA for the CDR3 is TGTGCCAGCAGCTTAGTTGACAGTGGAGTGAGAGAGCAGTTCTTC. This sequence encodes CASSLVDSGVREQFF. V gene TRBV7-6 combines with J gene TRBJ2-1; D is possibly TRBD1 (5 bases). Germline V CDR1 and CDR2: SGHVS, FNYEAQ. The germline V and J ends were trimmed by 1 base and 10 bases, with 17 bases remaining between them. This CDR3 spans 15 amino acids.

Concerning this clone itself: This sample also contains other DNA sequences that code for the same CDR3. The chain combines TRBV5-1 with TRBJ1-1; D is undetermined. V dropped 0 bases and J dropped 3 bases, with 9 bases sitting between them. This CDR3 region has 14 residues. Germline-derived CDR1 and CDR2 are SGHRS and YFSETQ. DNA for the CDR3: TGCGCCAGCAGCTTGGCGGGCGGGTACACTGAAGCTTTCTTT. Its protein product is CASSLAGGYTEAFF.

The chain links TRBV27 to TRBJ1-2, with 8 bases lining up with TRBD1. The CDR3 is made up of 15 amino acids. The germline V gene encodes CDR1 MNHEY and CDR2 SMNVEV (reference sequence). V was pared by 6 bases and J by 8 bases, with 14 bases of the junction left unmatched. CDR3 DNA: TGTGCCAGCAGACCCAGGACTGCCGGGGACAGGGGCTACACCTTC. Translated, it gives CASRPRTAGDRGYTF.